This T cell receptor (beta chain) was obtained from a study of response to subunit inactivated influenza vaccine. TCRdb fed the RT-PCR reads into MiXCR, producing one record per CDR3 protein. Of 650,000 to 800,000 distinct CDR3 sequences listed, more than 11% are singletons. Study-wide findings and caveats: Authors suggested seasonal influenza vaccinations each recruit few new T cells.

This clonotype was observed a handful of times. Its target is not known. The source of this sequence is a man between 50 and 59 years old who received an inactivated influenza vaccine. The specimen comprised PBMCs from blood, sampled around two weeks before vaccination.

The CDR3 coding sequence is TGTGCCAGCAGCGTAGGGACGGGGCGCACAGATACGCAGTATTTT. Protein: CASSVGTGRTDTQYF. The chain recombines TRBV9 with TRBJ2-3; D is perhaps TRBD1 or TRBD2 (5 bases each). Germline V CDR1 and CDR2: SGDLS, YYNGEE. Trimming removed 0 bases at V and 1 base at J, with 9 bases between. This CDR3 comprises 15 residues.